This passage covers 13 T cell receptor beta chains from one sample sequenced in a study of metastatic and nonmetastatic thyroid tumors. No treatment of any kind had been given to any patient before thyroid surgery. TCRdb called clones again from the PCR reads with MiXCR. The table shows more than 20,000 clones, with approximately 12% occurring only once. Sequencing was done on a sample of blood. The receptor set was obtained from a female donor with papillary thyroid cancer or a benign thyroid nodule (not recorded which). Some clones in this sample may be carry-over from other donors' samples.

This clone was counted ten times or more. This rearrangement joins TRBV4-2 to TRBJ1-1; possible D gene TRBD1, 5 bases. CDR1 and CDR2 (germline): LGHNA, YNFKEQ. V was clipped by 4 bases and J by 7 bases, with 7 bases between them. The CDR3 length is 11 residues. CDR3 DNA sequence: TGTGCCAGCAGCCGGGACGGTGAAGCTTTCTTT. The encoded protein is CASSRDGEAFF.

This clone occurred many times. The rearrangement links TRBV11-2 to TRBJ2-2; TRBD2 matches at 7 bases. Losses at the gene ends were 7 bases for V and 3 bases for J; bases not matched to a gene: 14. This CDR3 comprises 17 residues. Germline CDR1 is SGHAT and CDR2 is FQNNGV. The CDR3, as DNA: TGTGCCAGCACCCCCCGGGGCGGGAGATCGGACACCGGGGAGCTGTTTTTT. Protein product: CASTPRGGRSDTGELFF. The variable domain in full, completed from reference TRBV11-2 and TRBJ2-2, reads EAGVAQSPRYKIIEKRQSVAFWCNPISGHATLYWYQQILGQGPKLLIQFQNNGVVDDSQLPKDRFSAERLKGVDSTLKIQPAKLEDSAVYLCASTPRGGRSDTGELFFGEGSRLTVL.

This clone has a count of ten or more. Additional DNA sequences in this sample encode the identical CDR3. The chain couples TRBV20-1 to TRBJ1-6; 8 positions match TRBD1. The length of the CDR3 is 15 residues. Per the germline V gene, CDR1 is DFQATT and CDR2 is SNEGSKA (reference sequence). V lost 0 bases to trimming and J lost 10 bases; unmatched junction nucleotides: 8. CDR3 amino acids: CSARDRQGARSPLHF. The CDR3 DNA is TGCAGTGCTAGAGATCGGCAGGGGGCGAGGTCACCCCTCCACTTT.

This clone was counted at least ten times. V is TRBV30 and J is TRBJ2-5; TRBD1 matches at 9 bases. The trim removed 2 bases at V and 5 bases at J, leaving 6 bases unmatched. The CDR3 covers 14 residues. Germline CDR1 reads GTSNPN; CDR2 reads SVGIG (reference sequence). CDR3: CAWSPTGGGETQYF. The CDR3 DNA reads TGTGCCTGGAGTCCGACAGGGGGAGGGGAGACCCAGTACTTC.

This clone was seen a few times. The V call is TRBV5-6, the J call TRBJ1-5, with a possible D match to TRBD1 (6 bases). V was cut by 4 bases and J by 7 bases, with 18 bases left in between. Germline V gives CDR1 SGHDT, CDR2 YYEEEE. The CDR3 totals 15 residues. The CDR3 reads CASSLQGRVLQPQHF. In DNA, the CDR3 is TGTGCCAGCAGCCTCCAGGGGAGGGTCCTACAGCCCCAGCATTTT.

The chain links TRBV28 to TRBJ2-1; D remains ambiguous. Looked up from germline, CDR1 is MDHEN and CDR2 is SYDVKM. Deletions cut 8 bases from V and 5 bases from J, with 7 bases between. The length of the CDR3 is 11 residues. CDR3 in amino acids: CASSRNNEQFF. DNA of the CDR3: TGTGCCAGCTCGCGGAACAATGAGCAGTTCTTC.

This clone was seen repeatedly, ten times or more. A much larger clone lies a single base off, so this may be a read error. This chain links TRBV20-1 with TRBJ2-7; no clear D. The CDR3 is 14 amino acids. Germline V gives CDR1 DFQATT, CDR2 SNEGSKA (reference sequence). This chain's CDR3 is CSARDSGLTYGQYF. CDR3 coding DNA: TGCAGTGCTAGAGACTCCGGGCTTACCTACGGGCAGTACTTC.

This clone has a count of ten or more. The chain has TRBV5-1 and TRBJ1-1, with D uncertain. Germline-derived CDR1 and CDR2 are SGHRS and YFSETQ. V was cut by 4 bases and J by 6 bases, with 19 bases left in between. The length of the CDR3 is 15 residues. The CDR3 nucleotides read TGCGCCAGCAGCCCAGATGCCGGGCCCAGCGCTGAAGCTTTCTTT. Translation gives CASSPDAGPSAEAFF.

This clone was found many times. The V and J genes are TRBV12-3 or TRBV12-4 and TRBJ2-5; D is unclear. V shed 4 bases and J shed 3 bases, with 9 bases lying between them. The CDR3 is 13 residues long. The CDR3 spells CASSSFGEETQYF. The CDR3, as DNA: TGTGCCAGCAGTTCTTTTGGGGAAGAGACCCAGTACTTC.

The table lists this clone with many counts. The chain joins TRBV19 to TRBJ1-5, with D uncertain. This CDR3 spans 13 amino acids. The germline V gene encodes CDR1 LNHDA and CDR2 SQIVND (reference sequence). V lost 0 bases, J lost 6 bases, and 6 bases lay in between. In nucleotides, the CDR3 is TGTGCCAGTAGTATAGACAATAGTCAGCCCCAGCATTTT. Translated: CASSIDNSQPQHF.

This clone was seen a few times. The CDR3 DNA reads as TGTGCCAGCAGCTCTTTCGGGGGAGCAGATACGCAGTATTTT. It encodes CASSSFGGADTQYF. The chain employs TRBV7-3 and TRBJ2-3, with a tentative D call TRBD2 (6 bases). Germline V gene data show CDR1 as SGHTA and CDR2 as FQGTGA. V was shortened by 4 bases and J by 4 bases, with 12 bases between the two germline ends. The CDR3 is made up of 14 amino acids.

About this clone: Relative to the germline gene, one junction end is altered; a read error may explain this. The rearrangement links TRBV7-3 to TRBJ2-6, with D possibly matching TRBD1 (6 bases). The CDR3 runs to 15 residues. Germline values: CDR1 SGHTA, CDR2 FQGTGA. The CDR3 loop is CASSPSGPGANVLTF. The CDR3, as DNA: TGTGCCAGCAGCCCCAGTGGGCCAGGGGCCAATGTCCTGACTTTC.

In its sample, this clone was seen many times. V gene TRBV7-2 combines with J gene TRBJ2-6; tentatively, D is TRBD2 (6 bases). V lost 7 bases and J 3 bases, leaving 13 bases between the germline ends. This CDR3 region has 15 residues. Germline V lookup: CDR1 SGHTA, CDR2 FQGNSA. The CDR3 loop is CASTAFGGGANVLTF. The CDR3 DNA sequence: TGTGCCAGCACCGCATTCGGGGGTGGGGCCAACGTCCTGACTTTC.